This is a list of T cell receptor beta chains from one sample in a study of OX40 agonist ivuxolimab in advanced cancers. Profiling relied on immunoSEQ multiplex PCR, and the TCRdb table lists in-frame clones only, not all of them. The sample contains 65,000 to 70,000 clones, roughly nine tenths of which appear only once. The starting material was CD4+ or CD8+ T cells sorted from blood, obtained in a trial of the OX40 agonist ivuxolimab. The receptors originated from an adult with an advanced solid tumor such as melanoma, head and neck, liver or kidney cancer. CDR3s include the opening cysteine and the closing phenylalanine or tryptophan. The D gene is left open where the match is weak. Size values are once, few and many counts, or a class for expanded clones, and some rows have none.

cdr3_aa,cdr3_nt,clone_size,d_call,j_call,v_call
CASRRTSGTDTQYF,TGTGCCAGTAGGAGGACTAGCGGCACAGATACGCAGTATTTT,-,TRBD2,TRBJ2-3,TRBV19
CASRGTYFKQETQYF,TGTGCCAGCAGGGGGACTTATTTCAAACAAGAGACCCAGTACTTC,-,-,TRBJ2-5,TRBV2
CASILRGGLAGGPYSDTQYF,TGTGCCAGCATCTTGAGGGGTGGGCTAGCGGGAGGGCCTTACTCAGATACGCAGTATTTT,-,TRBD2,TRBJ2-3,TRBV2
CASSPSDFFEGQPQHF,TGTGCCAGCTCACCTTCGGATTTCTTCGAGGGTCAGCCCCAGCATTTT,-,-,TRBJ1-5,TRBV18
CASSPNEVASFEKLFF,TGTGCCAGTAGCCCCAACGAGGTGGCCAGCTTTGAAAAACTGTTTTTT,-,-,TRBJ1-4,TRBV19
CASSLRVGTSVHEQYF,TGTGCCAGCAGCTTAAGGGTCGGGACTAGCGTACACGAGCAGTACTTC,once,TRBD2,TRBJ2-7,TRBV7-2
CASSVDGATGELFF,TGTGCCAGCAGCGTAGATGGGGCCACCGGGGAGCTGTTTTTT,few,-,TRBJ2-2,TRBV9
CASLSRTSGANVLTF,TGTGCCAGCCTAAGTAGGACTTCCGGGGCCAACGTCCTGACTTTC,-,-,TRBJ2-6,TRBV6-5
CASTVGSGNYEQYF,TGTGCCAGCACTGTAGGGTCAGGGAACTACGAGCAGTACTTC,-,-,TRBJ2-7,TRBV28
CASSSEPPGLAGGIGYEQYF,TGTGCCAGCAGCTCCGAACCGCCGGGACTAGCGGGAGGGATTGGGTACGAGCAGTACTTC,-,TRBD2,TRBJ2-7,TRBV7-6
CASSPKAGGPGEQFF,TGTGCCAGCTCACCTAAAGCGGGAGGGCCCGGTGAGCAGTTCTTC,-,TRBD2,TRBJ2-1,TRBV18
CASSSPGQGGEQYF,TGTGCCAGCAGCAGTCCGGGACAGGGAGGCGAGCAGTACTTC,-,TRBD1,TRBJ2-7,TRBV5-6
CASSIELAGRQFF,TGTGCCAGTAGTATAGAGTTGGCGGGGAGGCAGTTCTTC,-,-,TRBJ2-1,TRBV19
CASSVDGAGGFNEQFF,TGTGCCAGCAGCGTAGATGGGGCGGGAGGGTTCAATGAGCAGTTCTTC,-,TRBD2,TRBJ2-1,TRBV9
CASSPRYGGSRDEQFF,TGTGCCAGCTCACCAAGGTACGGCGGGAGTAGGGATGAGCAGTTCTTC,-,TRBD2,TRBJ2-1,TRBV18
CASGLDVGTQYF,TGTGCTAGTGGTTTGGATGTTGGGACGCAGTATTTT,-,-,TRBJ2-3,TRBV12-5
CASNPKTGYGYTF,TGTGCCAGCAATCCAAAGACAGGGTATGGCTACACCTTC,-,TRBD1,TRBJ1-2,TRBV28
CASSPRDSTCQASHNEQFF,TGCGCCAGCAGCCCACGGGACAGTACTTGCCAAGCCTCCCACAATGAGCAGTTCTTC,-,TRBD1,TRBJ2-1,TRBV23-1
CASRRLRDRGFHEKLFF,TGTGCCAGCAGGCGCCTCCGGGACAGGGGTTTTCATGAAAAACTGTTTTTT,-,TRBD1,TRBJ1-4,TRBV28
CASRVVQNTGELFF,TGTGCCAGTAGAGTTGTGCAGAACACCGGGGAGCTGTTTTTT,-,-,TRBJ2-2,TRBV19
CASSLLGPREGGYTF,TGTGCCAGCAGTTTGTTGGGGCCTAGAGAAGGTGGCTACACCTTC,-,-,TRBJ1-2,TRBV28
CASSILAGAIIYEQYF,TGTGCCAGTAGTATACTAGCGGGAGCAATCATATACGAGCAGTACTTC,-,TRBD2,TRBJ2-7,TRBV19
CASRGRTGGNTGELFF,TGTGCCAGTAGGGGGAGGACAGGGGGCAACACCGGGGAGCTGTTTTTT,-,TRBD1,TRBJ2-2,TRBV19
CASTLQETQYF,TGTGCCAGCACCTTGCAAGAGACCCAGTACTTC,-,-,TRBJ2-5,TRBV2
CAIRQGADNSPLHF,TGTGCCATCAGACAGGGGGCTGATAATTCACCCCTCCACTTT,-,TRBD1,TRBJ1-6,TRBV10-3
CAWSADRLPEETQYF,TGTGCCTGGAGCGCTGACAGGCTACCGGAAGAGACCCAGTACTTC,-,-,TRBJ2-5,TRBV30
CASGLGQGMSNQPQHF,TGTGCTAGTGGTTTGGGGCAGGGGATGAGCAATCAGCCCCAGCATTTT,-,-,TRBJ1-5,TRBV12-5
CASSPDRRSYEQYF,TGTGCCAGCTCACCCGACAGGAGATCCTACGAGCAGTACTTC,-,-,TRBJ2-7,TRBV18
CASSEAGQGYNEQFF,TGTGCCAGCAGTGAAGCGGGACAGGGTTACAATGAGCAGTTCTTC,-,TRBD1,TRBJ2-1,TRBV6-1
CASSLASGGTGNTIYF,TGTGCCAGCAGCCTCGCTTCGGGAGGGACGGGAAACACCATATATTTT,-,-,TRBJ1-3,TRBV7-6
CSVEFPGGYGYTF,TGCAGCGTTGAATTTCCAGGGGGCTATGGCTACACCTTC,-,TRBD1,TRBJ1-2,TRBV29-1
CSDRSTYNEQFF,TGCAGCGACCGCAGTACCTACAATGAGCAGTTCTTC,few,-,TRBJ2-1,TRBV29-1
CASSITINEWGYTF,TGTGCCAGTAGTATAACGATCAACGAGTGGGGCTACACCTTC,once,-,TRBJ1-2,TRBV19
CASSEWINQPQHF,TGTGCCAGCAGTGAGTGGATAAATCAGCCCCAGCATTTT,-,-,TRBJ1-5,TRBV6-4
CASSSRTSGGYEQYF,TGTGCCAGCAGCTCACGGACTAGCGGGGGATACGAGCAGTACTTC,-,TRBD2,TRBJ2-7,TRBV7-8
CASSYSGQALNEQFF,TGTGCCAGCAGTTACTCGGGACAAGCTTTGAATGAGCAGTTCTTC,-,-,TRBJ2-1,TRBV6-5
CASSSGTGGSYNSPLHF,TGTGCCAGCAGCTCTGGGACAGGGGGCTCCTATAATTCACCCCTCCACTTT,-,TRBD1,TRBJ1-6,TRBV5-4
CASSSGQVYGYTF,TGTGCCAGCAGTTCTGGACAGGTCTATGGCTACACCTTC,-,TRBD1,TRBJ1-2,TRBV28
CASSESMGVAGDNEQFF,TGCGCCAGCAGTGAGTCGATGGGAGTAGCGGGAGACAATGAGCAGTTCTTC,once,TRBD2,TRBJ2-1,TRBV10-1
CASSPRRTGGYEQYF,TGTGCCAGCAGCCCGCGGAGGACAGGGGGGTACGAGCAGTACTTC,-,TRBD1,TRBJ2-7,TRBV5-6
CASSPVGGAREKLFF,TGTGCCAGCAGCCCCGTCGGGGGGGCAAGGGAAAAACTGTTTTTT,once,-,TRBJ1-4,TRBV7-8
CASSPLPGEFTGKQFF,TGTGCCAGCAGCCCCCTCCCGGGAGAATTCACAGGGAAGCAGTTCTTC,few,-,TRBJ2-1,TRBV7-9
CASSQEASGSGTDTQYF,TGTGCCAGCAGCCAAGAAGCGAGCGGGAGCGGAACAGATACGCAGTATTTT,-,TRBD2,TRBJ2-3,TRBV4-2
CASSVGLVTLYNEQFF,TGTGCCAGCAGTGTGGGACTGGTCACACTTTACAATGAGCAGTTCTTC,-,-,TRBJ2-1,TRBV6-1
CASSLVVLAGETQYF,TGTGCCAGCAGCTTGGTTGTCCTAGCGGGAGAGACCCAGTACTTC,-,TRBD2,TRBJ2-5,TRBV5-8
CASSLEVGARGGYTF,TGCGCCAGCAGCTTGGAGGTCGGGGCCCGCGGGGGCTACACCTTC,-,-,TRBJ1-2,TRBV5-1
CAISESLHRQETQYF,TGTGCCATCAGTGAGTCGCTCCACAGACAAGAGACCCAGTACTTC,few,-,TRBJ2-5,TRBV10-3
CASSPIPSSSLSMNTEAFF,TGTGCCAGCTCACCTATTCCCTCTTCTAGTCTCTCGATGAACACTGAAGCTTTCTTT,-,-,TRBJ1-1,TRBV18
CASSVGSHSGNTIYF,TGTGCCAGCAGTGTCGGGAGTCACTCTGGAAACACCATATATTTT,-,-,TRBJ1-3,TRBV6-1
CATSRGAGYRSGNTIYF,TGTGCCACCAGCAGAGGGGCAGGGTACAGGTCTGGAAACACCATATATTTT,-,-,TRBJ1-3,TRBV15
CASSLEDRGGYTF,TGCGCCAGCAGCCTGGAGGACAGGGGAGGCTACACCTTC,-,TRBD1,TRBJ1-2,TRBV5-1
CASLAKRLSYNEQFF,TGTGCTAGTCTGGCTAAGCGGCTATCCTACAATGAGCAGTTCTTC,-,-,TRBJ2-1,TRBV12-5